The TCR beta chain under discussion was sequenced for a study of T cell clonality in common variable immunodeficiency. General observations from the study: Fewer deletions and N-nucleotide insertions were reportedly seen in common variable immunodeficiency TCR beta sequences. Patient heterogeneity in the CVID cohort limited correlations between repertoire features and clinical complications.

Here immunoSEQ multiplex PCR was the method, and the copy in TCRdb shows in-frame clones only, minus some. This sample carries tens of thousands of clones and no singletons, and around 3.1% goes to the top ten. No CVID subject was ill or on immunomodulatory drugs when sampled. This clone was recorded many times. Its antigen remains unknown. The CDR3 goes on 3 residues after the read ends, and that part is filled in from the germline J gene. From germline, CDR1 is LNHDA and CDR2 SQIVND (reference sequence). CDR3 size: 15 residues. V trimming: 0 bases; J trimming: 6 bases; junction bases outside the gene matches: 6.

The TCR sequence derives from a human donor with common variable immunodeficiency. This chain uses TRBV19 with TRBJ1-2, with 8 bases lining up with TRBD1. Sample: peripheral blood mononuclear cells. CDR3 loop: CASSIDRGTGNGYTF. The CDR3 bases that were read are TGTGCCAGTAGTATAGATCGGGGGACAGGTAATGGC.